This T cell receptor beta chain stems from a study of CD8 T cells in ankylosing spondylitis. Study-wide points: It appeared that ankylosing spondylitis blood was characterized by a TCR beta motif of roughly 8 highly homologous variants. Before this, some motif variants had been reported in reactive arthritis synovial fluid and blood.

Ten or more counts support this clonotype. What it binds is unknown. Scientists made TCR beta libraries using quantitative 5'-RACE with molecular barcodes. TCRdb ran MiXCR on the 5' RACE reads and lists one entry per CDR3 protein. The sample carries about 130,000 distinct CDR3 sequences, around 9.7% recorded once. This CDR3 comprises 12 residues. Trimming removed 7 bases from V and 1 base from J, with 10 bases in between. Germline-derived CDR1 and CDR2 are SQVTM and ANQGSEA. The sequence came from a male donor with ankylosing spondylitis or in good health (not recorded which). This chain links TRBV29-1 with TRBJ1-1; D gene unclear. Input material: blood, either unsorted or a sorted T cell fraction (not recorded which). CDR3 in DNA: TGCAGCGCCTCGGGCGCGAACACTGAAGCTTTCTTT. Translation: CSASGANTEAFF. The full variable domain, its missing parts supplied by reference TRBV29-1 and TRBJ1-1, is SAVISQKPSRDICQRGTSLTIQCQVDSQVTMMFWYRQQPGQSLTLIATANQGSEATYESGFVIDKFPISRPNLTFSTLTVSNMSPEDSSIYLCSASGANTEAFFGQGTRLTVV.